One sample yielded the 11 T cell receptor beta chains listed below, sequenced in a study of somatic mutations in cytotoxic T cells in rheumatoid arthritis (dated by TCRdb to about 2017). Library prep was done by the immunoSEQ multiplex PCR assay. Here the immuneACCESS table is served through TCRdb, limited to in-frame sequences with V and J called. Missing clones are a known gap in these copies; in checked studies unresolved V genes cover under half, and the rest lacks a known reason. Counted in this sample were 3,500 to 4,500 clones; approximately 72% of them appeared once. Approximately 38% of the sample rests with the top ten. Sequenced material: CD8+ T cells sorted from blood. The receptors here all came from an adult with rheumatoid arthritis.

The CDR3 DNA sequence: TGTGCCAGCACCCGAGGAGGGACCTACGAGCAGTACTTC. It translates to CASTRGGTYEQYF. The J gene is TRBJ2-7, the V gene TRBV25-1; weak D call: TRBD2 (6 bases). Trimming left V 7 bases short and J 2 bases short, with 12 bases between. The CDR3 extends over 13 amino acids. Per germline, CDR1 MGHDK and CDR2 SYGVNS.

CDR3 in amino acids: CASSPSVGGSEKLFF. The DNA for the CDR3 is TGTGCCAGCAGCCCCTCGGTGGGGGGGAGTGAAAAACTGTTTTTT. This chain uses TRBV5-5 with TRBJ1-4; the D gene is possibly TRBD1 (5 bases). The CDR3 runs to 15 residues. Trimming took 4 bases from V and 7 from J, leaving 17 bases between them. Germline CDR1 and CDR2: SGHKS and YYEKEE (reference sequence).

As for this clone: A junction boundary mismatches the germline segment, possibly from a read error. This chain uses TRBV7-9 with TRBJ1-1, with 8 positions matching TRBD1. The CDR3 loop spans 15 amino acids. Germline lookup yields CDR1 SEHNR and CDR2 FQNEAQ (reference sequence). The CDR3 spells CASRSQTGANAEAFF. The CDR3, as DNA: TGTGCCAGCAGATCTCAGACAGGGGCGAACGCTGAAGCTTTCTTT.

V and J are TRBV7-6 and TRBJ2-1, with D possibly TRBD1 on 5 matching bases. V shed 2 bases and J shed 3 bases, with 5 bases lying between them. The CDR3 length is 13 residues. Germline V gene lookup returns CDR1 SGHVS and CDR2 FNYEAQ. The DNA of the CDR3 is TGTGCCAGCAGCTTACAGGGCTACAATGAGCAGTTCTTC. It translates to CASSLQGYNEQFF. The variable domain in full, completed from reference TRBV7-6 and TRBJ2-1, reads GAGVSQSPRYKVTKRGQDVALRCDPISGHVSLYWYRQALGQGPEFLTYFNYEAQQDKSGLPNDRFSAERPEGSISTLTIQRTEQRDSAMYRCASSLQGYNEQFFGPGTRLTVL.

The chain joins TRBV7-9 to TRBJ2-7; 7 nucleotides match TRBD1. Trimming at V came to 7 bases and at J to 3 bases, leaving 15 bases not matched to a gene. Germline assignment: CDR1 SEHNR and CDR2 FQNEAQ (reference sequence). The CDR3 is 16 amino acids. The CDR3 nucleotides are TGTGCCAGCAATCGACAGGGTCCAGCCCCCTACTACGAGCAGTACTTC. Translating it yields CASNRQGPAPYYEQYF.

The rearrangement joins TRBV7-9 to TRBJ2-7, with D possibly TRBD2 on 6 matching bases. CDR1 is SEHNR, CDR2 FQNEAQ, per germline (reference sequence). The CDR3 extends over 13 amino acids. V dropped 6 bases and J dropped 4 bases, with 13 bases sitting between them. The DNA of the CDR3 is TGTGCCAGCAGGCCCCCCGGAGGGTACGAGCAGTACTTC. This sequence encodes CASRPPGGYEQYF.

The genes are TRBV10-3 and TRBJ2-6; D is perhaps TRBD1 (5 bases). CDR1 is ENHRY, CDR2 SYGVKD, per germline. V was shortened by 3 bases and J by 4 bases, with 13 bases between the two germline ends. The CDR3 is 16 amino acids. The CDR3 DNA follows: TGTGCCATCAGTGACCCAGACAGTACCGGGGCCAACGTCCTGACTTTC. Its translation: CAISDPDSTGANVLTF.

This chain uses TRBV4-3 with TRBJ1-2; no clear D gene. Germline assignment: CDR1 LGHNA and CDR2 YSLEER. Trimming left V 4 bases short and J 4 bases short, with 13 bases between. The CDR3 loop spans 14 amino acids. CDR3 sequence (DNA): TGCGCCAGCAGCCCAAATGACGGGGTCTATGGCTACACCTTC. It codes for CASSPNDGVYGYTF.

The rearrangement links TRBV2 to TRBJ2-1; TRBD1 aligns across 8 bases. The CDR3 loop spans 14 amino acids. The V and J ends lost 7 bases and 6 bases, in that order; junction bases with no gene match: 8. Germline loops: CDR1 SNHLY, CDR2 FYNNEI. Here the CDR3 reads CASKDRDEINEQFF. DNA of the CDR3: TGTGCCAGCAAGGACAGGGATGAGATCAATGAGCAGTTCTTC. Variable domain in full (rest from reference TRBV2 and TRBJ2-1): EPEVTQTPSHQVTQMGQEVILRCVPISNHLYFYWYRQILGQKVEFLVSFYNNEISEKSEIFDDQFSVERPDGSNFTLKIRSTKLEDSAMYFCASKDRDEINEQFFGPGTRLTVL.

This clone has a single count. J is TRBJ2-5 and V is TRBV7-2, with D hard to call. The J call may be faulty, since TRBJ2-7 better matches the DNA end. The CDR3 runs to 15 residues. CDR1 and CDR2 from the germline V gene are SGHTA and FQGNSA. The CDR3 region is CASRTEVLSSYEQYF. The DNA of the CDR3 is TGTGCCAGCAGAACGGAAGTCCTCTCTTCCTACGAGCAGTACTTC.

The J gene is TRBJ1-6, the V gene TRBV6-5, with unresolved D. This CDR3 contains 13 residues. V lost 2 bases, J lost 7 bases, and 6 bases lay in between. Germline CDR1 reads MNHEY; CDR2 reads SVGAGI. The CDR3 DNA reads TGTGCCAGCAGTTACACCGAGAATTCACCCCTCCACTTT. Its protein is CASSYTENSPLHF.